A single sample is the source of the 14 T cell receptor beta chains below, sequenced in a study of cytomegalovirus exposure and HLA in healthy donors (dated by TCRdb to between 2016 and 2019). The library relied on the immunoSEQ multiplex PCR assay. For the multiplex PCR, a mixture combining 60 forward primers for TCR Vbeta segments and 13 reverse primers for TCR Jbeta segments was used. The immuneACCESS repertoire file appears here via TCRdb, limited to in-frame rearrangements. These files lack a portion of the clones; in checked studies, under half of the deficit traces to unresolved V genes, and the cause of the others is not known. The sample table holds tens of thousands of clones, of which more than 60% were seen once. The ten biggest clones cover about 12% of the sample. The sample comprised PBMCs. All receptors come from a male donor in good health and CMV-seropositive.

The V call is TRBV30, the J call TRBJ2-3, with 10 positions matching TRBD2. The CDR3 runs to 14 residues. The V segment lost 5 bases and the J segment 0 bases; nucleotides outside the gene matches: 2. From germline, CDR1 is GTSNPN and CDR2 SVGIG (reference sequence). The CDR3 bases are TGTGCCTGGGCGACTAGCGGGAGCACAGATACGCAGTATTTT. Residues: CAWATSGSTDTQYF. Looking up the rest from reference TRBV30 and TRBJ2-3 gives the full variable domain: SQTIHQWPATLVQPVGSPLSLECTVEGTSNPNLYWYRQAAGRGLQLLFYSVGIGQISSEVPQNLSASRPQDRQFILSSKKLLLSDSGFYLCAWATSGSTDTQYFGPGTRLTVL.

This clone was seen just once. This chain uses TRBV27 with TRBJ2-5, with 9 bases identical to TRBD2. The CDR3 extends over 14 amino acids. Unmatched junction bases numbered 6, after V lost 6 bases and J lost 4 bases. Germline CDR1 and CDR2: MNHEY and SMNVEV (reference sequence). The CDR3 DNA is TGTGCCAGCAGGAGGCGGGGGGGCGGAGAGACCCAGTACTTC. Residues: CASRRRGGGETQYF.

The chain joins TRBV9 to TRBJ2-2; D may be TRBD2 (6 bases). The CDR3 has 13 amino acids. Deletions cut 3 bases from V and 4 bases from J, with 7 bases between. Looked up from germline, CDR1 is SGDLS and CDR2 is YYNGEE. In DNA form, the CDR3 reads TGTGCCAGCAGCGCCGGGAGCACCGGGGAGCTGTTTTTT. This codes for CASSAGSTGELFF.

The CDR3 DNA sequence: TGTGCCAGTCGACAGGCGGACTATGGCTACACCTTC. As protein: CASRQADYGYTF. The rearrangement uses TRBV19 and TRBJ1-2, with a possible D match to TRBD1 (6 bases). Germline assignment: CDR1 LNHDA and CDR2 SQIVND (reference sequence). The V gene lost 8 bases and the J gene lost 3 bases, with 10 bases spanning the gap. The CDR3 contains 12 residues.

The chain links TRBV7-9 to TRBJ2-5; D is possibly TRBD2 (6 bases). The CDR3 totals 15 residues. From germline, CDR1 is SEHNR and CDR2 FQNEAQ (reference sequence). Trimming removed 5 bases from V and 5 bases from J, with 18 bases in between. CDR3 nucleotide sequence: TGTGCCAGCAGCCCTGGCGGTAGGGAGGAGGAGACCCAGTACTTC. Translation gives CASSPGGREEETQYF.

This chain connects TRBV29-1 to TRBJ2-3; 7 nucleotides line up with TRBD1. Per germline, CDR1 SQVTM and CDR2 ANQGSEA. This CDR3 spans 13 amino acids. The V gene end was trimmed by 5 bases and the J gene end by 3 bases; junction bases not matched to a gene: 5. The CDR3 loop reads CSVTGDRTDTQYF. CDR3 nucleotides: TGCAGCGTTACAGGGGATAGGACAGATACGCAGTATTTT.

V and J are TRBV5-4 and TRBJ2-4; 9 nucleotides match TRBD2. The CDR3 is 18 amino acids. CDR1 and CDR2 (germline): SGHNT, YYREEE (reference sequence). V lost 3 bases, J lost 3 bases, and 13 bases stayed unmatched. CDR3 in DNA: TGTGCCAGCAGCTCCCCCAGCGGGGGGCGGGGGTTCAAAAACATTCAGTACTTC. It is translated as CASSSPSGGRGFKNIQYF.

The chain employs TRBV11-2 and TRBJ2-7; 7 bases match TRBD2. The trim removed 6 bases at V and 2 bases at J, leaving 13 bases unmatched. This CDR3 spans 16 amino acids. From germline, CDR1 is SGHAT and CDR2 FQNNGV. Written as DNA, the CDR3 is TGTGCCAGCAGACGAGGCCGGGGGGAGCAGACCTACGAGCAGTACTTC. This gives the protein CASRRGRGEQTYEQYF.

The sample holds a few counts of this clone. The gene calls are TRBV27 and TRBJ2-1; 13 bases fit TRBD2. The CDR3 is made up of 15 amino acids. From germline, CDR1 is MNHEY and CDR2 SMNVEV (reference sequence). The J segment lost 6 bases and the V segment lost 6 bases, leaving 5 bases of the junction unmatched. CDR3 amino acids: CASRLGLAGVNEQFF. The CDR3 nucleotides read TGTGCCAGCAGGTTAGGACTAGCGGGGGTCAATGAGCAGTTCTTC.

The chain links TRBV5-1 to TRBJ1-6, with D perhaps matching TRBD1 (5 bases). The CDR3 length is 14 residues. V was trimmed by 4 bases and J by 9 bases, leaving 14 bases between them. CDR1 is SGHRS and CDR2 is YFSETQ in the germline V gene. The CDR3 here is CASSPGGLVSPLHF. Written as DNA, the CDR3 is TGCGCCAGCAGCCCGGGGGGGTTAGTTTCACCCCTCCACTTT.

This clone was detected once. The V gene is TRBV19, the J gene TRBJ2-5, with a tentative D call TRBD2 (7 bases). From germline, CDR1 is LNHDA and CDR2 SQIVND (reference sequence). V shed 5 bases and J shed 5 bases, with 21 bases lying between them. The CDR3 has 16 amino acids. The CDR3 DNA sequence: TGTGCCAGTAGTGGGGGCTTCGGGGGGCGTCGGGAGACCCAGTACTTC. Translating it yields CASSGGFGGRRETQYF.

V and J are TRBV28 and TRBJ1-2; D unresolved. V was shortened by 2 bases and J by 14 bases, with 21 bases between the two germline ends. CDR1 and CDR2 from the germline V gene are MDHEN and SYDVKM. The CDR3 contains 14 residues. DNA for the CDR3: TGTGCCAGCAGTTTACCCCCGGGAACGAGCTCCTATACCTTC. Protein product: CASSLPPGTSSYTF.

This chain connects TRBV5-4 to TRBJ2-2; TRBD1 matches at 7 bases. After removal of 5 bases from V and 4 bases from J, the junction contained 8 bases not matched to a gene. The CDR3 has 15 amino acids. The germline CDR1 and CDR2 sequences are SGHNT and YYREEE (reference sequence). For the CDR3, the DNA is TGTGCCAGCAGGGTACAGGGGACGGGCACCGGGGAGCTGTTTTTT. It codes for CASRVQGTGTGELFF.

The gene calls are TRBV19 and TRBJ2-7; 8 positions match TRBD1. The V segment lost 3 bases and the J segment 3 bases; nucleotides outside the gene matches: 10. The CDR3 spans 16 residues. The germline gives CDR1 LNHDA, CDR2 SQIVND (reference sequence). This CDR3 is CASSIVPGGAGYEQYF. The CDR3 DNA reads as TGTGCCAGTAGTATTGTCCCAGGGGGCGCCGGCTACGAGCAGTACTTC.